One and the same sample provided the 3 T cell receptor beta chains below, sequenced in a study of PD-L1 blockade in urothelial cancer. Time point given: peripheral blood 6 weeks after treatment start. Generated by immunoSEQ multiplex PCR, the TCRdb table keeps only in-frame clones and is missing some. The repertoire holds 35,000 to 40,000 clones, with around 88% as singletons. The input for sequencing was PBMCs, taken around atezolizumab (anti-PD-L1) treatment. Receptors were obtained from a man in his sixties with urothelial cancer.

V usage is TRBV5-1 and J usage is TRBJ1-1, with D unclear. Per the germline V gene, CDR1 is SGHRS and CDR2 is YFSETQ. V shed 4 bases and J shed 1 base, with 14 bases lying between them. The CDR3 totals 15 residues. The CDR3 DNA is TGCGCCAGCAGCGCGGGCTACGGAGAGAACACTGAAGCTTTCTTT. Amino acid sequence: CASSAGYGENTEAFF.

The rearrangement links TRBV18 to TRBJ2-2; TRBD2 aligns across 8 bases. The CDR3 length is 15 residues. J lost 4 bases, V lost 3 bases, and 4 bases had no gene match. CDR1 and CDR2 from the germline V gene are KGHSH and LQKENI. The DNA for the CDR3 is TGTGCCAGCTCACCTGGGACTAGTGGCACCGGGGAGCTGTTTTTT. Translating gives CASSPGTSGTGELFF.

This chain connects TRBV19 to TRBJ2-6, with D perhaps TRBD1 (6 bases). V lost 0 bases and J 0 bases, leaving 18 bases between the germline ends. The V gene's germline CDR1 is LNHDA and CDR2 SQIVND (reference sequence). CDR3 size: 20 residues. This CDR3 is CASSIDVQQGIGSGANVLTF. CDR3 nucleotides: TGTGCCAGTAGTATAGATGTCCAACAGGGAATCGGCTCTGGGGCCAACGTCCTGACTTTC.